This TCR beta chain was retrieved from a study of CD8 T cells in ankylosing spondylitis. The CDR3 is 14 amino acids. Germline V gene lookup returns CDR1 DFQATT and CDR2 SNEGSKA (reference sequence). V shed 8 bases, J shed 3 bases, and the junction held 13 bases outside the gene matches. Study observations and caveats: Ankylosing spondylitis blood appeared to carry a characteristic TCR beta motif of several highly homologous variants.

This clonotype showed up many times. The antigen is not known. TCRdb analysed the 5' RACE reads with MiXCR anew, one entry per CDR3 protein. Here the sample spans about 800,000 distinct CDR3 sequences, approximately 12% being singletons. The clonotype comes from a male donor with ankylosing spondylitis. This sequence joins TRBV20-1 and TRBJ2-7; 7 bases match TRBD2. Input material: blood, either unsorted or a sorted T cell fraction (not recorded which). The CDR3 spells CSSDKSGTGYEQYF. The CDR3 coding sequence is TGCAGTTCTGACAAAAGCGGGACCGGCTACGAGCAGTACTTC.